The 15 T cell receptor beta chains in this list originate from one sample, sequenced in a study of shared clonotypes between healthy human individuals. TCRdb keeps only in-frame clones here, not all; method: immunoSEQ multiplex PCR. The sample comprises about 2.3 million clones, approximately 95% of which are singletons, and about 0.39% rests with the top ten. The material sequenced was naive CD4+ T cells from PBMCs. Subset reported: CD45RA+ positively selected. The source is a man aged 18-30 years in good health. Some clones in this sample may be carry-over from other donors' samples.

About this clone: Within the sample, other DNA sequences also encode this same CDR3. The chain links TRBV18 to TRBJ2-2, with no clear D. The CDR3 loop spans 14 amino acids. Germline V CDR1 and CDR2: KGHSH, LQKENI. Trimming removed 2 bases from V and 3 bases from J, with 7 bases in between. CDR3 amino acids: CASSPSGDTGELFF. The DNA of the CDR3 is TGTGCCAGCTCACCAAGTGGGGACACCGGGGAGCTGTTTTTT. The full variable domain, completed using reference TRBV18 and TRBJ2-2, is NAGVMQNPRHLVRRRGQEARLRCSPMKGHSHVYWYRQLPEEGLKFMVYLQKENIIDESGMPKERFSAEFPKEGPSILRIQQVVRGDSAAYFCASSPSGDTGELFFGEGSRLTVL.

This chain uses TRBV5-1 with TRBJ2-3; 7 bases map to TRBD2. Germline trimming cut 1 base from V and 8 bases from J; bases unmatched to any gene: 13. The CDR3 totals 16 residues. Per the germline V gene, CDR1 is SGHRS and CDR2 is YFSETQ. Here the CDR3 reads CASSLIDGRTAGTQYF. CDR3 nucleotide sequence: TGCGCCAGCAGCTTGATCGACGGGAGGACTGCAGGTACGCAGTATTTT.

The chain employs TRBV27 and TRBJ2-6, with D possibly TRBD1 on 6 matching bases. The V end lost 3 bases, the J end lost 0 bases, and 21 bases lay between the germline ends. This CDR3 is built from 20 residues. The germline V gene has CDR1 MNHEY and CDR2 SMNVEV (reference sequence). CDR3 amino acids: CASSFVTGSPISSGANVLTF. CDR3 bases: TGTGCCAGCAGTTTCGTGACAGGCTCTCCGATAAGCTCTGGGGCCAACGTCCTGACTTTC.

The chain couples TRBV28 to TRBJ1-3; the D gene is possibly TRBD1 (5 bases). Trimming took off 5 bases at V and 7 bases at J, with 21 bases between the two ends. Germline assignment: CDR1 MDHEN and CDR2 SYDVKM. The CDR3 is made up of 16 amino acids. Written as DNA, the CDR3 is TGTGCCAGCAGTATGACCGGGACCTGGAATGGGAACACCATATATTTT. Amino acid sequence: CASSMTGTWNGNTIYF.

The rearrangement uses TRBV6-5 and TRBJ2-5; 10 nucleotides align to TRBD1. The CDR3 runs to 13 residues. V lost 7 bases to trimming and J lost 7 bases; unmatched junction nucleotides: 6. Germline V CDR1 and CDR2: MNHEY, SVGAGI. CDR3 sequence: CASTWTGGGTQYF. Written as DNA, the CDR3 is TGTGCCAGCACCTGGACAGGGGGGGGGACCCAGTACTTC.

The rearrangement joins TRBV7-3 to TRBJ2-1; D remains unclear. Germline V CDR1 and CDR2: SGHTA, FQGTGA. The CDR3 contains 14 residues. V was cut by 5 bases and J by 6 bases, with 14 bases left in between. The CDR3 is CASSVSPALNEQFF. In DNA form, the CDR3 reads TGTGCCAGCAGCGTAAGTCCAGCCCTCAATGAGCAGTTCTTC.

This sequence joins TRBV28 and TRBJ1-1; D not certain. V shed 8 bases and J shed 0 bases, with 10 bases lying between them. CDR3 length: 13 residues. Per the germline V gene, CDR1 is MDHEN and CDR2 is SYDVKM. The CDR3 loop is CASPGRLNTEAFF. The CDR3 coding sequence is TGTGCCAGCCCCGGACGGTTGAACACTGAAGCTTTCTTT.

The chain is built from TRBV28 and TRBJ1-4; TRBD1 is a possible D gene (5 bases). Trimming removed 7 bases at V and 8 bases at J, with 17 bases between. Germline assignment: CDR1 MDHEN and CDR2 SYDVKM. The CDR3 has 14 residues. CDR3 nucleotide sequence: TGTGCCAGCACCCGGCCGGGACTTTGGGAAAAACTGTTTTTT. Translated: CASTRPGLWEKLFF.

The gene calls are TRBV5-1 and TRBJ1-1; weak D call: TRBD1 (6 bases). Germline loops: CDR1 SGHRS, CDR2 YFSETQ. This CDR3 is 16 amino acids long. V was cut by 3 bases and J by 6 bases, with 21 bases left in between. The CDR3 loop reads CASSWGAGNQGAEAFF. CDR3 coding DNA: TGCGCCAGCAGCTGGGGGGCGGGGAACCAAGGCGCTGAAGCTTTCTTT. Variable domain in full (rest from reference TRBV5-1 and TRBJ1-1): KAGVTQTPRYLIKTRGQQVTLSCSPISGHRSVSWYQQTPGQGLQFLFEYFSETQRNKGNFPGRFSGRQFSNSRSEMNVSTLELGDSALYLCASSWGAGNQGAEAFFGQGTRLTVV.

This chain connects TRBV10-3 to TRBJ1-3; no clear D. CDR1 ENHRY and CDR2 SYGVKD come from the germline V gene. The germline V and J ends were trimmed by 10 bases and 4 bases, with 17 bases remaining between them. The CDR3 spans 14 residues. For the CDR3, the DNA is TGTGCCACCTACCCCTCCGGAGGCGGAAACACCATATATTTT. Its translation is CATYPSGGGNTIYF.

This chain links TRBV2 with TRBJ2-1; the match to TRBD2 covers 7 bases. The CDR3 covers 15 residues. Unmatched junction bases numbered 9, after V lost 2 bases and J lost 8 bases. CDR1 and CDR2 (germline): SNHLY, FYNNEI. CDR3 protein: CASSELASGGDEQFF. CDR3 DNA: TGTGCCAGCAGTGAACTGGCTAGCGGCGGGGATGAGCAGTTCTTC.

The rearrangement links TRBV18 to TRBJ1-2; D remains unclear. CDR3 length: 13 residues. V lost 4 bases to trimming and J lost 8 bases, with 14 bases between them. Per the germline V gene, CDR1 is KGHSH and CDR2 is LQKENI. The CDR3 DNA sequence: TGTGCCAGCTCACGGAACCCGCAGGAAGGCTACACCTTC. Translating it yields CASSRNPQEGYTF.

The chain's CDR3 is CASSGTGRQETQYF. DNA of the CDR3: TGTGCCAGCAGCGGAACGGGGAGGCAAGAGACCCAGTACTTC. V gene TRBV25-1 combines with J gene TRBJ2-5; weak D call: TRBD2 (6 bases). This CDR3 is 14 amino acids long. V was shortened by 6 bases and J by 2 bases, with 13 bases between the two germline ends. Germline CDR1 and CDR2: MGHDK and SYGVNS.

V and J are TRBV19 and TRBJ1-2, with D possibly being TRBD1 (6 bases). CDR1 and CDR2 (germline): LNHDA, SQIVND (reference sequence). V was pared by 0 bases and J by 2 bases, with 10 bases between. The length of the CDR3 is 15 residues. CDR3 sequence: CASSIEGAGNYGYTF. The CDR3 DNA follows: TGTGCCAGTAGTATAGAGGGGGCTGGAAACTATGGCTACACCTTC.

The chain couples TRBV4-3 to TRBJ2-2, with TRBD2 matching over 7 bases. Germline V gene sequence: CDR1 LGHNA, CDR2 YSLEER. Trimming cost V 4 bases and J 6 bases; bases outside gene matches: 8. The CDR3 consists of 15 residues. The CDR3 coding sequence is TGCGCCAGCAGCCCTGGACTAGGGTTTTCCGGGGAGCTGTTTTTT. Protein sequence: CASSPGLGFSGELFF.